This T cell receptor (beta chain) was identified during a study of metastatic and nonmetastatic thyroid tumors. Prior to thyroid surgery, none of the patients had received any treatment. Trimming took 6 bases from V and 1 from J, leaving 23 bases between them. Germline values: CDR1 MGHDK, CDR2 SYGVNS. This CDR3 is 18 amino acids long. TCRdb reprocessed the PCR reads using MiXCR. The sample carries about 22,000 clones, over 20% recorded once. The sequence came from a male donor with papillary thyroid cancer or a benign thyroid nodule (not recorded which). Some clones in this sample may be carry-over from other donors' samples. The chain has TRBV25-1 and TRBJ2-3; the D gene is possibly TRBD2 (10 bases). Sequenced input: blood. The CDR3 nucleotides are TGTGCCAGCAGCCTAGCCGGGACAGGGACTAGCGGCACAGATACGCAGTATTTT. Translation: CASSLAGTGTSGTDTQYF.